One and the same sample provided the 7 T cell receptor beta chains below, sequenced in a study of blood T cell repertoires in COVID-19. Some clones are missing from TCRdb's copy, which holds only in-frame ones; the method was immunoSEQ multiplex PCR. The profile shows about 110,000 clones, 60% to 85% of them singletons. The sequenced sample consisted of peripheral blood. These receptor sequences come from a man older than 75 with COVID-19, enrolled during active disease.

The chain links TRBV5-1 to TRBJ2-5, with TRBD1 as a possible D gene (5 bases). V gave up 5 bases and J gave up 7 bases, with 24 bases separating them. CDR3 length: 16 residues. CDR1 is SGHRS and CDR2 is YFSETQ in the germline V gene. The CDR3 loop is CASSVGVQALSGTQYF. CDR3 DNA sequence: TGCGCCAGCAGTGTCGGAGTACAGGCCCTATCCGGGACCCAGTACTTC.

A note on this clone: The sample holds other DNA sequences that translate to the same CDR3. This sequence joins TRBV5-1 and TRBJ2-5, with TRBD2 identical over 10 bases. Losses at the gene ends were 2 bases for V and 3 bases for J; bases not matched to a gene: 4. This CDR3 contains 15 residues. Germline CDR1 SGHRS, CDR2 YFSETQ. The CDR3 here is CASSLSGRAEETQYF. DNA for the CDR3: TGCGCCAGCAGCTTAAGCGGGAGGGCCGAAGAGACCCAGTACTTC.

This clone came up many times. This sequence joins TRBV28 and TRBJ2-7; TRBD1 matches 7 bases. Germline CDR1 reads MDHEN; CDR2 reads SYDVKM. V shed 6 bases and J 3 bases; nucleotides not matched to a gene: 5. CDR3 length: 13 amino acids. CDR3 loop: CASRLTGLYEQYF. The CDR3 region has the DNA TGTGCCAGCAGGCTGACAGGGCTCTACGAGCAGTACTTC.

The chain couples TRBV24-1 to TRBJ2-2; 7 bases agree with TRBD2. In germline, CDR1 is KGHDR, CDR2 SFDVKD. Trimming cost V 0 bases and J 0 bases; bases outside gene matches: 9. CDR3 length: 19 residues. CDR3: CATSDLNPPGGTNTGELFF. CDR3 nucleotide sequence: TGTGCCACCAGTGATTTGAACCCCCCGGGGGGAACGAACACCGGGGAGCTGTTTTTT.

The V call is TRBV10-3, the J call TRBJ2-5, with TRBD2 matching over 7 bases. CDR1 is ENHRY, CDR2 SYGVKD, per germline. Trimming removed 4 bases from V and 4 bases from J; junction bases left unmatched: 3. The CDR3 has 13 amino acids. CDR3 sequence reads: CAISVGEGETQYF. The CDR3 bases are TGTGCCATCAGTGTAGGGGAGGGAGAGACCCAGTACTTC.

V and J are TRBV5-1 and TRBJ1-6, with D uncertain. The germline gives CDR1 SGHRS, CDR2 YFSETQ. CDR3 size: 17 residues. V lost 0 bases to trimming and J lost 0 bases, with 10 bases between them. The CDR3 nucleotides read TGCGCCAGCAGCTTGGGGGCCTCGAGCTCCTATAATTCACCCCTCCACTTT. Protein: CASSLGASSSYNSPLHF.

This clone turned up a few times. J is TRBJ2-1 and V is TRBV19; 8 bases align to TRBD2. This CDR3 spans 15 amino acids. Germline lookup yields CDR1 LNHDA and CDR2 SQIVND (reference sequence). V lost 5 bases, J lost 3 bases, and 6 bases stayed unmatched. For the CDR3, the DNA is TGTGCCAGTAGTTTGGCGGGAGGAATCTACAATGAGCAGTTCTTC. This codes for CASSLAGGIYNEQFF.